Listed below are T cell receptor beta chains from one sample, sequenced in a study of blood T cells in healthy people across ages. TCRdb re-called the 5' RACE reads with MiXCR, one entry per CDR3 protein. The profile shows under 750,000 distinct CDR3 sequences, around half of them singletons. The specimen sequenced was blood. The receptors here all came from an elderly man in good health. Each CDR3 is given with its conserved first and last residue. D genes are given only for firm matches. The size field is filled for only some rows; it gives once, few, many or a size class.

CDR3aa	CDR3nt	abundance	v_gene	j_gene	d_gene
CASSPAYTQYF	TGTGCCAGCAGCCCCGCTTATACGCAGTATTTT	few	TRBV7-9	TRBJ2-3	-
CASSFQAGYNSPLHF	TGTGCCAGCAGCTTCCAGGCAGGGTATAATTCACCTCTCCACTTT	-	TRBV5-5	TRBJ1-6	-
CASSQASGRRNEQFF	TGCGCCAGCAGCCAGGCTAGCGGGAGGAGGAATGAGCAGTTCTTC	few	TRBV4-3	TRBJ2-1	TRBD2
CASSPHRGNEQFF	TGTGCCAGCAGTCCACACAGAGGTAATGAGCAGTTCTTC	few	TRBV25-1	TRBJ2-1	-
CANKRTGVETQYF	TGTGCCAACAAGCGGACAGGAGTAGAGACCCAGTACTTC	-	TRBV2	TRBJ2-5	TRBD1
CSVGQGGTDTQYF	TGCAGCGTTGGGCAGGGAGGGACAGATACGCAGTATTTT	-	TRBV29-1	TRBJ2-3	TRBD2
CASSLARNYNEQFF	TGTGCCAGCTCACTGGCCCGGAACTACAATGAGCAGTTCTTC	-	TRBV18	TRBJ2-1	-
CASLSSGPSLHEQYF	TGTGCCAGCCTGTCTAGCGGACCAAGTCTCCACGAGCAGTACTTC	once	TRBV28	TRBJ2-7	TRBD2
CASRVGGRLNEKLFF	TGTGCCAGCCGCGTCGGGGGACGACTCAATGAAAAACTGTTTTTT	-	TRBV7-2	TRBJ1-4	-
CASRVRDEQFF	TGTGCCAGCAGGGTTAGGGATGAGCAGTTCTTC	few	TRBV2	TRBJ2-1	-
CASSQVGRQWRTYEQYF	TGTGCCAGCAGCCAAGTGGGTAGACAGTGGCGAACCTACGAGCAGTACTTC	-	TRBV4-2	TRBJ2-7	-
CASSPGTGKTYEQYF	TGTGCCAGCAGTCCCGGGACAGGAAAAACCTACGAGCAGTACTTC	-	TRBV28	TRBJ2-7	TRBD1
CASSYSRNTEAFF	TGTGCCAGCAGTTATTCGAGGAACACTGAAGCTTTCTTT	many	TRBV6-2/TRBV6-3	TRBJ1-1	-
CASSLGPGGTYEQYF	TGTGCCAGCAGCCTCGGCCCGGGGGGTACCTACGAGCAGTACTTC	few	TRBV4-2	TRBJ2-7	TRBD2
CASSPGLVDIYEQYF	TGTGCCAGCTCACCCGGACTAGTGGACATCTACGAGCAGTACTTC	-	TRBV18	TRBJ2-7	TRBD2
CATSEIGTGQETQYF	TGTGCCACCAGTGAGATCGGGACAGGTCAAGAGACCCAGTACTTC	few	TRBV24-1	TRBJ2-5	TRBD1
CASSLVYLEGVHTDTQYF	TGTGCCAGCAGCTTAGTTTATCTAGAAGGAGTACACACAGATACGCAGTATTTT	-	TRBV7-9	TRBJ2-3	-
CAISTDRGRNNEQFF	TGTGCCATCAGTACAGACAGGGGGCGGAACAATGAGCAGTTCTTC	-	TRBV10-3	TRBJ2-1	TRBD1
CASRSGTLNADTQYF	TGTGCCAGCAGATCCGGGACCCTTAACGCGGATACGCAGTATTTT	-	TRBV12-3/TRBV12-4	TRBJ2-3	-
CSVEGHRGLGYGYTF	TGCAGCGTTGAAGGGCACAGGGGGCTTGGGTATGGCTACACCTTC	-	TRBV29-1	TRBJ1-2	TRBD1
CASSQGLQETQYF	TGTGCCAGCAGCCAGGGCCTTCAAGAGACCCAGTACTTC	many	TRBV7-3	TRBJ2-5	-
CSAQPGLAGDYEQYF	TGCAGTGCTCAACCGGGACTAGCGGGAGACTACGAGCAGTACTTC	few	TRBV20-1	TRBJ2-7	TRBD2
CAISGSNPDTQYF	TGTGCCATCAGTGGGTCGAACCCAGATACGCAGTATTTT	-	TRBV10-3	TRBJ2-3	-
CASSVDLGLEQYF	TGTGCCAGCAGCGTAGATCTGGGTCTTGAGCAGTACTTC	-	TRBV9	TRBJ2-7	-
CASSFGQPISTDTQYF	TGCGCCAGCAGCTTCGGACAGCCTATCAGCACAGATACGCAGTATTTT	few	TRBV5-1	TRBJ2-3	-
CASSGTRGTDTQYF	TGTGCCAGCTCCGGGACTAGGGGCACAGATACGCAGTATTTT	-	TRBV6-5	TRBJ2-3	TRBD2
CSVVLYQRMNTEAFF	TGCAGCGTTGTACTATATCAGAGAATGAACACTGAAGCTTTCTTT	once	TRBV29-1	TRBJ1-1	-
CASSQEAGGALGYEQYF	TGCGCCAGCAGCCAAGAAGCCGGGGGAGCACTCGGCTACGAGCAGTACTTC	-	TRBV4-1	TRBJ2-7	-
CASSYHGTGGAPYGYTF	TGTGCCAGCAGTTACCATGGGACAGGGGGCGCCCCTTATGGCTACACCTTC	-	TRBV28	TRBJ1-2	TRBD1
CASSPHQQGAGANVLTF	TGTGCCAGCAGCCCACACCAACAGGGAGCTGGGGCCAACGTCCTGACTTTC	-	TRBV7-3	TRBJ2-6	-
CASSPPGGVNYGYTF	TGTGCCAGCAGTCCCCCGGGTGGGGTGAACTATGGCTACACCTTC	-	TRBV25-1	TRBJ1-2	-
CASSPRASGVTEAFF	TGTGCCAGCAGTCCCCGGGCGTCGGGGGTCACTGAAGCTTTCTTT	-	TRBV6-6	TRBJ1-1	-
CSARTRKGPNEQFF	TGCAGTGCCAGGACTAGAAAAGGTCCCAATGAGCAGTTCTTC	-	TRBV20-1	TRBJ2-1	TRBD2
CASSQRLATDTQYF	TGTGCCAGCAGCCAACGACTAGCCACAGATACGCAGTATTTT	few	TRBV3-1	TRBJ2-3	TRBD2
CSVASQRRETQYF	TGCAGCGTTGCCAGCCAGAGGAGAGAGACCCAGTACTTC	once	TRBV29-1	TRBJ2-5	-
CSVLNYGQYF	TGCAGCGTCCTTAACTACGGGCAGTACTTC	-	TRBV29-1	TRBJ2-5	-
CASSLDLRRGPWRGYTF	TGTGCCAGCAGCTTAGATCTAAGGCGAGGCCCCTGGAGGGGCTACACCTTC	once	TRBV11-2	TRBJ1-2	-
CASSSAGTGLYEQYF	TGTGCCAGCAGCTCGGCCGGGACAGGGCTATACGAGCAGTACTTC	few	TRBV5-6	TRBJ2-7	TRBD1
CASSFLQGARTGELFF	TGTGCCAGCAGTTTCTTACAGGGGGCGCGAACCGGGGAGCTGTTTTTT	once	TRBV12-3/TRBV12-4	TRBJ2-2	TRBD1
CASSPKAGGFGNEQFF	TGTGCCAGCAGCCCAAAAGCGGGAGGGTTTGGCAATGAGCAGTTCTTC	-	TRBV7-3	TRBJ2-1	TRBD2
CASSPGGSSYYEQYF	TGTGCCAGCAGCCCCGGGGGGTCTAGCTATTACGAGCAGTACTTC	few	TRBV7-2	TRBJ2-7	TRBD2
CASRGVYRTDTQYF	TGTGCCAGCAGAGGGGTCTACCGCACAGATACGCAGTATTTT	-	TRBV27	TRBJ2-3	-
CVTSDLPGLQETQYF	TGTGTCACCAGTGACTTGCCGGGCCTCCAAGAGACCCAGTACTTC	-	TRBV24-1	TRBJ2-5	-
CSVPAYNEQFF	TGCAGTGTCCCGGCCTACAATGAGCAGTTCTTC	-	TRBV20-1	TRBJ2-1	-
CASSQDRVSGNTIYF	TGCGCCAGCAGCCAAGACAGGGTCTCTGGAAACACCATATATTTT	-	TRBV4-3	TRBJ1-3	-
CASSFGTRRVYEQFF	TGCGCCAGCAGCTTTGGCACTAGGAGGGTGTATGAGCAGTTCTTC	-	TRBV5-1	TRBJ2-1	-
CASSPVQGYHNEQFF	TGTGCCAGCAGTCCCGTCCAGGGTTACCACAATGAGCAGTTCTTC	-	TRBV28	TRBJ2-1	-
CASSLWTRQETQYF	TGTGCCAGCAGCCTTTGGACACGACAAGAGACCCAGTACTTC	few	TRBV7-2	TRBJ2-5	-
CSAVPLAKNIQYF	TGCAGTGCTGTCCCGTTAGCCAAAAACATTCAGTACTTC	few	TRBV20-1	TRBJ2-4	-
CATRDRVNTEAFF	TGTGCCACCCGGGACAGGGTGAACACTGAAGCTTTCTTT	-	TRBV24-1	TRBJ1-1	TRBD1
CAWSMTGFGTEAFF	TGTGCCTGGAGCATGACAGGGTTTGGCACTGAAGCTTTCTTT	-	TRBV30	TRBJ1-1	TRBD1
CASSPGIYEQYF	TGTGCCAGCTCACCCGGGATCTACGAGCAGTACTTC	-	TRBV18	TRBJ2-7	-
CASSLRDSYNEQFF	TGTGCCAGCAGCCTACGGGACAGTTACAATGAGCAGTTCTTC	many	TRBV6-6	TRBJ2-1	TRBD1
CAIRPTSGILSDTQYF	TGTGCCATCAGACCGACTAGCGGGATACTTTCGGATACGCAGTATTTT	few	TRBV10-3	TRBJ2-3	TRBD2
CASSLGGTNQFF	TGTGCCAGCAGCTTAGGGGGGACTAACCAGTTCTTC	few	TRBV7-9	TRBJ2-1	TRBD2
CASRGPGEDASPLHF	TGTGCCAGTAGGGGACCGGGGGAAGATGCTTCACCCCTCCACTTT	few	TRBV6-5	TRBJ1-6	-